These T cell receptor beta chains were read from a single sample in a study of T cell responses to AZD1222 COVID-19 vaccine. Clones were read by immunoSEQ multiplex PCR, and TCRdb kept only the in-frame ones, dropping some. The data show over 120,000 clones, over 75% seen once. Sequencing was performed on peripheral blood, taken 28 days after the second dose of the MenACWY control vaccine. Receptor source: an adult who received the MenACWY meningococcal vaccine as a control. The CDR3 runs from the conserved cysteine through the conserved F or W. Fields, in order: J gene, D gene, clone size, V gene, CDR3 DNA, CDR3 protein. A D gene is named only where the DNA matches it firmly. Clone size is stated in some rows and not others, as once, few, many or a class when expanded.

j_gene: TRBJ1-4; d_gene: .; abundance: .; v_gene: TRBV5-1; CDR3nt: TGCGCCAGCAGCCCGGGGGTCGGGACTAATGAAAAACTGTTTTTT; CDR3aa: CASSPGVGTNEKLFF
j_gene: TRBJ1-5; d_gene: .; abundance: once; v_gene: TRBV28; CDR3nt: TGTGCCAGCAGCCGTCCGACGGTCAAGTCCAATCAGCCCCAGCATTTT; CDR3aa: CASSRPTVKSNQPQHF
j_gene: TRBJ1-1; d_gene: .; abundance: .; v_gene: TRBV7-2; CDR3nt: TGTGCCAGCAGCTTAGTACATGTAGGGGCTGGAGCTTTCTTT; CDR3aa: CASSLVHVGAGAFF
j_gene: TRBJ2-5; d_gene: .; abundance: .; v_gene: TRBV7-2; CDR3nt: TGTGCCAGCAGACAGGTGGTGGGGGAGACCCAGTACTTC; CDR3aa: CASRQVVGETQYF
j_gene: TRBJ1-5; d_gene: TRBD1; abundance: .; v_gene: TRBV19; CDR3nt: TGTGCCAGTAGTATAGTATTAGGGGGCGATCAGCCCCAGCATTTT; CDR3aa: CASSIVLGGDQPQHF
j_gene: TRBJ1-2; d_gene: .; abundance: .; v_gene: TRBV6-6; CDR3nt: TGTGCCAGCATTCCCGGACGTTTTTCCTATGGCTACACCTTC; CDR3aa: CASIPGRFSYGYTF
j_gene: TRBJ2-7; d_gene: .; abundance: .; v_gene: TRBV5-1; CDR3nt: TGCGCCAGCAGCTTCGACACCGAACGGGAGCAGTACTTC; CDR3aa: CASSFDTEREQYF
j_gene: TRBJ2-6; d_gene: .; abundance: .; v_gene: TRBV24-1; CDR3nt: TGTGCCATCAGTGATTTGACAGCCTCTGGGGCCAACGTCCTGACTTTC; CDR3aa: CAISDLTASGANVLTF
j_gene: TRBJ1-2; d_gene: TRBD1; abundance: .; v_gene: TRBV5-5; CDR3nt: TGTGCCAGCAGTCGCGGGACAGGTCTCCTATACCGGGATGGCTACACCTTC; CDR3aa: CASSRGTGLLYRDGYTF
j_gene: TRBJ1-4; d_gene: TRBD1; abundance: .; v_gene: TRBV15; CDR3nt: TGTGCCACCAGCAGTAACCTCCCCCACAGGGGGTCCAATGAAAAACTGTTTTTT; CDR3aa: CATSSNLPHRGSNEKLFF
j_gene: TRBJ1-1; d_gene: TRBD1; abundance: .; v_gene: TRBV7-9; CDR3nt: TGTGCCAGCAGCTCTCGACAGGGGATGAACACTGAAGCTTTCTTT; CDR3aa: CASSSRQGMNTEAFF
j_gene: TRBJ2-2; d_gene: .; abundance: .; v_gene: TRBV7-2; CDR3nt: TGTGCCAGCAGCTTACGACGCGGCACACTGAACACCGGGGAGCTGTTTTTT; CDR3aa: CASSLRRGTLNTGELFF
j_gene: TRBJ2-5; d_gene: .; abundance: .; v_gene: TRBV6-5; CDR3nt: TGTGCCAGCAGGAGACAGATACAAGAGACCCAGTACTTC; CDR3aa: CASRRQIQETQYF
j_gene: TRBJ2-3; d_gene: .; abundance: few; v_gene: TRBV18; CDR3nt: TGTGCCAGCTCACCACCCAGCGAAGATACGCAGTATTTT; CDR3aa: CASSPPSEDTQYF
j_gene: TRBJ1-2; d_gene: .; abundance: few; v_gene: TRBV11-2; CDR3nt: TGTGCCAGCACCCTACTCGGTGGCTATGGCTACACCTTC; CDR3aa: CASTLLGGYGYTF
j_gene: TRBJ1-1; d_gene: TRBD1; abundance: .; v_gene: TRBV12-3/TRBV12-4; CDR3nt: TGTGCCAGCATACAGGGGGCCGAAGCTTTCTTT; CDR3aa: CASIQGAEAFF
j_gene: TRBJ1-1; d_gene: .; abundance: .; v_gene: TRBV4-1; CDR3nt: TGCGCCAGCAGCCAAGATCCTAACACTGAAGCTTTCTTT; CDR3aa: CASSQDPNTEAFF
j_gene: TRBJ1-6; d_gene: .; abundance: many; v_gene: TRBV6-2/TRBV6-3; CDR3nt: TGTGCCAGCAGTTACGGCTCCAGCTCCTATAATTCACCCCTCCACTTT; CDR3aa: CASSYGSSSYNSPLHF